One and the same sample provided the 28 T cell receptor beta chains below, sequenced in a study of CD8 T cells in Susac syndrome. Reverse transcription of roughly 0.5 to 1 ug RNA was performed with random hexamers. TCRdb recomputed calls from the immunoSEQ multiplex PCR reads with MiXCR, one row per CDR3 protein. The sample holds about 76,000 distinct CDR3 sequences; approximately 94% are singletons and the top ten take approximately 0.5%. Sequenced input: CD8+ T cells from PBMCs. All receptors derive from a human donor with Susac syndrome.

This chain uses TRBV20-1 with TRBJ2-7; TRBD1 matches 8 bases. Trimming removed 3 bases from V and 2 bases from J; junction bases left unmatched: 12. The CDR3 runs 16 residues. CDR1 and CDR2 from the germline V gene are DFQATT and SNEGSKA (reference sequence). CDR3 nucleotides: TGCAGTGCTAGTCCGGAGGACAGGGTCGGGGCCTACGAGCAGTACTTC. Protein sequence: CSASPEDRVGAYEQYF.

The J gene is TRBJ2-7, the V gene TRBV12-3 or TRBV12-4; D tentatively reads TRBD1 or TRBD2 (5 bases each). Trimming stripped 5 bases from V and 2 bases from J, with 16 bases between. The CDR3 length is 15 residues. DNA of the CDR3: TGTGCCAGCAGTGAGCCCGGGACGGGCACCTACGAGCAGTACTTC. The encoded protein is CASSEPGTGTYEQYF.

The DNA of the CDR3 is TGTGCCAGCAGTCCTACTGGGGAGGGGGAGGAGACCCAGTACTTC. Translation: CASSPTGEGEETQYF. The rearrangement joins TRBV27 to TRBJ2-5, with a possible D match to TRBD2 (7 bases). V was pared by 5 bases and J by 5 bases, with 18 bases between. Germline assignment: CDR1 MNHEY and CDR2 SMNVEV (reference sequence). CDR3 size: 15 residues.

This clonotype was counted a single time. The gene calls are TRBV24-1 and TRBJ1-1; D not certain. Trimming pared 2 bases from V and 5 bases from J, leaving 14 bases between. Germline CDR1 is KGHDR and CDR2 is SFDVKD. The CDR3 totals 15 residues. CDR3 in DNA: TGTGCCACCAGTGATTCCCCCTCGTGGGGAACTGAAGCTTTCTTT. This gives the protein CATSDSPSWGTEAFF.

The chain combines TRBV12-3 or TRBV12-4 with TRBJ2-5; D perhaps matches TRBD1 (6 bases). The CDR3 is made up of 15 amino acids. V lost 6 bases to trimming and J lost 7 bases, with 21 bases between them. The chain's CDR3 is CASSLRGGYFGTQYF. The CDR3 nucleotides read TGTGCCAGCAGCCTGAGAGGGGGTTATTTCGGGACCCAGTACTTC.

The rearrangement links TRBV6-2 or TRBV6-3 to TRBJ2-2; no definite D call. This CDR3 is built from 13 residues. V gave up 0 bases and J gave up 6 bases, with 5 bases separating them. CDR1 MNHEY and CDR2 SVGEGT come from the germline V gene. The CDR3 spells CASSYSTPGELFF. DNA of the CDR3: TGTGCCAGCAGTTACTCGACTCCCGGGGAGCTGTTTTTT.

This chain uses TRBV9 with TRBJ1-1; 7 bases are a match to TRBD1. With V trimmed by 2 bases and J by 0 bases, 10 bases remained unmatched. The CDR3 sequence is 17 residues long. CDR1 is SGDLS and CDR2 is YYNGEE in the germline V gene. The CDR3 loop is CASSVNTGTAMNTEAFF. In DNA, the CDR3 is TGTGCCAGCAGCGTTAATACCGGGACAGCCATGAACACTGAAGCTTTCTTT.

V gene TRBV5-1 combines with J gene TRBJ2-2; possibly TRBD2 for D (6 bases). The V gene lost 3 bases and the J gene lost 0 bases, with 12 bases spanning the gap. Germline CDR1 and CDR2: SGHRS and YFSETQ. The CDR3 is 16 amino acids. The CDR3 nucleotides are TGCGCCAGCAGCTCCACCGGGACTGCGAACACCGGGGAGCTGTTTTTT. This encodes CASSSTGTANTGELFF.

Remarks on this clonotype: Given the absence of the conserved phenylalanine or tryptophan at the CDR3 end, a read error is likely. The CDR3 region is CASSSLFRTEAFL. In DNA, the CDR3 is TGTGCCAGCAGCTCCCTATTTCGGACTGAAGCTTTCCTT. The chain uses TRBV5-4 and TRBJ1-1; D gene uncertain. V shed 3 bases and J shed 5 bases, with 11 bases lying between them. The germline gives CDR1 SGHNT, CDR2 YYREEE (reference sequence). This CDR3 spans 13 amino acids.

The chain combines TRBV4-2 with TRBJ2-2; no clear D gene. Trimming left V 5 bases short and J 11 bases short, with 15 bases between. This CDR3 has 13 residues. Germline CDR1 is LGHNA and CDR2 is YNFKEQ. CDR3 nucleotides: TGTGCCAGCAGCACCAGACCGACCACTGAGCTGTTTTTT. Protein sequence: CASSTRPTTELFF.

The chain couples TRBV6-6 to TRBJ1-1; 9 nucleotides line up with TRBD1. The germline gives CDR1 MNHNY, CDR2 SVGAGI (reference sequence). V trimming: 7 bases; J trimming: 4 bases; junction bases outside the gene matches: 7. This CDR3 is 14 amino acids long. CDR3 loop: CASTQTGGPTEAFF. The CDR3 coding sequence is TGTGCCAGCACCCAGACAGGGGGGCCCACTGAAGCTTTCTTT.

This chain uses TRBV2 with TRBJ1-5, with D possibly matching TRBD1 (6 bases). There are 14 residues in the CDR3. In germline, CDR1 is SNHLY, CDR2 FYNNEI. With 3 bases removed from V and 7 bases from J, the gap between germline ends came to 13 bases. CDR3 nucleotide sequence: TGTGCCAGCAGTGATGCGGCAGGGGCCCAGCCCCAGCATTTT. Its translation: CASSDAAGAQPQHF.

The chain has TRBV20-1 and TRBJ2-1, with 15 bases matching TRBD2. Germline V lookup: CDR1 DFQATT, CDR2 SNEGSKA (reference sequence). The V gene end was trimmed by 5 bases and the J gene end by 5 bases; junction bases not matched to a gene: 7. The CDR3 runs to 16 residues. CDR3 nucleotide sequence: TGCAGTGCTTCTTGGACTAGCGGGAGGGCGAACAATGAGCAGTTCTTC. Protein product: CSASWTSGRANNEQFF.

The genes are TRBV19 and TRBJ1-4; no clear D. This CDR3 is 17 amino acids long. Trimming stripped 2 bases from V and 3 bases from J, with 16 bases between. Germline CDR1 and CDR2: LNHDA and SQIVND (reference sequence). Here the CDR3 reads CASSILMAGKPNEKLFF. CDR3 DNA: TGTGCCAGTAGTATATTGATGGCGGGGAAACCTAATGAAAAACTGTTTTTT. Based on the CDR3 plus reference TRBV19 and TRBJ1-4, the full variable domain is DGGITQSPKYLFRKEGQNVTLSCEQNLNHDAMYWYRQDPGQGLRLIYYSQIVNDFQKGDIAEGYSVSREKKESFPLTVTSAQKNPTAFYLCASSILMAGKPNEKLFFGSGTQLSVL.

The rearrangement joins TRBV24-1 to TRBJ2-1; D is perhaps TRBD2 (5 bases). Trimming took 1 base from V and 3 from J, leaving 15 bases between them. The CDR3 extends over 17 amino acids. Germline V CDR1 and CDR2: KGHDR, SFDVKD. The CDR3 here is CATSDFEGGEGYNEQFF. The DNA for the CDR3 is TGTGCCACCAGTGATTTTGAGGGTGGAGAGGGCTACAATGAGCAGTTCTTC.

The CDR3 nucleotides read TGTGCCTGGAGTGACCGGGCAGGAGATACGCAGTATTTT. It codes for CAWSDRAGDTQYF. This chain uses TRBV30 with TRBJ2-3; no clear D gene. Germline CDR1 is GTSNPN and CDR2 is SVGIG (reference sequence). Trimming stripped 1 base from V and 5 bases from J, with 10 bases between. CDR3 length: 13 residues.

The chain combines TRBV6-1 with TRBJ1-1; D not resolved. Trimming stripped 5 bases from V and 3 bases from J, with 13 bases between. Germline-derived CDR1 and CDR2 are MNHNS and SASEGT. The CDR3 loop spans 14 amino acids. The CDR3 loop reads CASSLPSGYTEAFF. The DNA for the CDR3 is TGTGCCAGCAGTCTCCCTTCTGGGTACACTGAAGCTTTCTTT.

The chain is built from TRBV2 and TRBJ2-7; unclear D gene. From germline, CDR1 is SNHLY and CDR2 FYNNEI. The V end lost 4 bases, the J end lost 6 bases, and 19 bases lay between the germline ends. The CDR3 has 15 residues. CDR3 coding DNA: TGTGCCAGCAGTGCACGGCCCCGTAGAGATGCCGAGCAGTACTTC. This gives the protein CASSARPRRDAEQYF.

The sample holds one count of this clonotype. The chain uses TRBV9 and TRBJ2-5; D is unclear. Trimming shortened V by 5 bases and J by 3 bases, and 11 bases separated the two germline ends. Germline V lookup: CDR1 SGDLS, CDR2 YYNGEE. This CDR3 has 13 residues. In nucleotides, the CDR3 is TGTGCCAGCAGTCCGGGCGGAAAAGAGACCCAGTACTTC. This gives the protein CASSPGGKETQYF.

The chain employs TRBV27 and TRBJ1-2; a weak D match, TRBD1 (5 bases). Germline V gene lookup returns CDR1 MNHEY and CDR2 SMNVEV (reference sequence). V was shortened by 0 bases and J by 8 bases, with 22 bases between the two germline ends. This CDR3 has 17 amino acids. CDR3 DNA: TGTGCCAGCAGTTTATCCCCCAGGGCGGGGATGTGGTTCGGCTACACCTTC. It codes for CASSLSPRAGMWFGYTF.

The chain carries TRBV3-1 and TRBJ2-1; TRBD1 agrees at 11 bases. This CDR3 spans 15 amino acids. The J segment lost 7 bases and the V segment lost 2 bases, leaving 4 bases of the junction unmatched. The V gene's germline CDR1 is LGHDT and CDR2 YNNKEL (reference sequence). CDR3 DNA: TGTGCCAGCAGCCAACCCGGGACAGGGGGAAATGAGCAGTTCTTC. This sequence encodes CASSQPGTGGNEQFF.

This chain links TRBV7-2 with TRBJ2-2; D remains ambiguous. This CDR3 contains 13 residues. V gave up 2 bases and J gave up 6 bases, with 7 bases separating them. The germline CDR1 and CDR2 sequences are SGHTA and FQGNSA. This chain's CDR3 is CASSLRVSGELFF. Written as DNA, the CDR3 is TGTGCCAGCAGCTTAAGAGTCTCCGGGGAGCTGTTTTTT.

J is TRBJ2-4 and V is TRBV19; D gene ambiguous. Germline V gene lookup returns CDR1 LNHDA and CDR2 SQIVND (reference sequence). Trimming took 9 bases from V and 8 from J, leaving 8 bases between them. The CDR3 has 10 amino acids. In DNA, the CDR3 is TGTGCCAGCTCGGGCTACATTCAGTACTTC. Its protein product is CASSGYIQYF.

The V and J genes are TRBV29-1 and TRBJ1-1, with 8 bases lining up with TRBD1. The CDR3 covers 13 residues. The germline V gene has CDR1 SQVTM and CDR2 ANQGSEA. The ends lost 7 bases at V and 10 bases at J; junction bases unmatched: 14. In DNA form, the CDR3 reads TGCAGCGCCACCAGGACAGGGATCCGTGGAGCTTTCTTT. It codes for CSATRTGIRGAFF. Full variable domain (outside the CDR3, taken from reference TRBV29-1 and TRBJ1-1): SAVISQKPSRDICQRGTSLTIQCQVDSQVTMMFWYRQQPGQSLTLIATANQGSEATYESGFVIDKFPISRPNLTFSTLTVSNMSPEDSSIYLCSATRTGIRGAFFGQGTRLTVV.

The chain employs TRBV7-3 and TRBJ2-2, with D perhaps matching TRBD1 or TRBD2 (6 bases each). Germline V gene sequence: CDR1 SGHTA, CDR2 FQGTGA. V was shortened by 3 bases and J by 5 bases, with 10 bases between the two germline ends. This CDR3 comprises 14 residues. CDR3 region: CASSLLGGTGELFF. For the CDR3, the DNA is TGTGCCAGCAGCTTGCTAGGGGGGACCGGGGAGCTGTTTTTT. Based on the CDR3 plus reference TRBV7-3 and TRBJ2-2, the full variable domain is GAGVSQTPSNKVTEKGKYVELRCDPISGHTALYWYRQSLGQGPEFLIYFQGTGAADDSGLPNDRFFAVRPEGSVSTLKIQRTERGDSAVYLCASSLLGGTGELFFGEGSRLTVL.

The rearrangement uses TRBV7-3 and TRBJ2-7; 9 bases are shared with TRBD2. The length of the CDR3 is 13 residues. V was pared by 8 bases and J by 3 bases, with 5 bases of the junction left unmatched. Germline V gene data show CDR1 as SGHTA and CDR2 as FQGTGA. The chain's CDR3 is CASGRRGGYEQYF. CDR3 nucleotides: TGTGCCAGCGGCCGGCGGGGGGGCTACGAGCAGTACTTC.

The chain carries TRBV6-5 and TRBJ2-5; possibly TRBD1 for D (6 bases). Germline-derived CDR1 and CDR2 are MNHEY and SVGAGI. Trimming removed 5 bases at V and 4 bases at J, with 17 bases between. CDR3 size: 15 residues. CDR3 sequence reads: CASSVTRGYGETQYF. The CDR3 nucleotides are TGTGCCAGCAGTGTGACCAGGGGATACGGAGAGACCCAGTACTTC.

The chain links TRBV27 to TRBJ2-1; 9 nucleotides agree with TRBD2. The J segment lost 5 bases and the V segment lost 3 bases, leaving 5 bases of the junction unmatched. Germline V gene lookup returns CDR1 MNHEY and CDR2 SMNVEV (reference sequence). The CDR3 is 15 amino acids. In DNA form, the CDR3 reads TGTGCCAGCAGTTTGAGTCTAGCGGGGAACAATGAGCAGTTCTTC. Amino acids: CASSLSLAGNNEQFF.